Shown below are 23 T cell receptor beta chains from a single sample sequenced in a study of neurological immune-mediated disorders. This sample's time point: longitudinal time-point 3. TCRdb used MiXCR to reprocess the 5' RACE reads, holding one entry per CDR3 protein. The data contain about 80,000 distinct CDR3 sequences, about 4% of them seen just once; the ten biggest clones take up over 5.5%. Sequenced: PBMCs. These receptors were obtained from a woman aged 55-69 years with multiple sclerosis.

This clonotype was picked up many times. The V call is TRBV28, the J call TRBJ2-1, with 14 positions matching TRBD2. Germline V gene data show CDR1 as MDHEN and CDR2 as SYDVKM. V shed 7 bases and J 8 bases; nucleotides not matched to a gene: 16. This CDR3 has 18 residues. CDR3 region: CASTLFLGLAGGIYEQFF. The CDR3 bases are TGTGCCAGCACCCTTTTTCTCGGACTAGCGGGGGGTATATATGAGCAGTTCTTC. The full variable domain, with the rest looked up from reference TRBV28 and TRBJ2-1, is DVKVTQSSRYLVKRTGEKVFLECVQDMDHENMFWYRQDPGLGLRLIYFSYDVKMKEKGDIPEGYSVSREKKERFSLILESASTNQTSMYLCASTLFLGLAGGIYEQFFGPGTRLTVL.

The sample holds many counts of this clonotype. The gene calls are TRBV3-1 and TRBJ2-7; D not resolved. Germline lookup yields CDR1 LGHDT and CDR2 YNNKEL (reference sequence). Trimming took 1 base from V and 3 from J, leaving 7 bases between them. The CDR3 contains 13 residues. The CDR3 nucleotides read TGTGCCAGCAGCCAAGTAAGCAGCTACGAGCAGTACTTC. Residues: CASSQVSSYEQYF.

This clonotype was counted at least ten times. The genes are TRBV6-1 and TRBJ2-7; the D is unclear. The V gene's germline CDR1 is MNHNS and CDR2 SASEGT. V was pared by 3 bases and J by 5 bases, with 8 bases between. This CDR3 spans 12 amino acids. The CDR3, as DNA: TGTGCCAGCAGTGAGTTTGCAAACGAGCAGTACTTC. This codes for CASSEFANEQYF.

This clonotype was counted many times. This chain connects TRBV5-1 to TRBJ2-1; 12 bases map to TRBD2. V dropped 7 bases and J dropped 1; count of bases not matched to a gene: 6. The germline V gene encodes CDR1 SGHRS and CDR2 YFSETQ. This CDR3 comprises 16 residues. CDR3 in DNA: TGCGCCAGCGGCCCGGGACTAGCGGGTTCCTACAATGAGCAGTTCTTC. This translates into CASGPGLAGSYNEQFF.

This clonotype was counted many times. V usage is TRBV7-2 and J usage is TRBJ2-3; 8 nucleotides agree with TRBD2. The CDR3 runs 15 residues. From germline, CDR1 is SGHTA and CDR2 FQGNSA. The trim removed 5 bases at V and 5 bases at J, leaving 9 bases unmatched. Here the CDR3 DNA reads TGTGCCAGCAGCCTCGTGAGCGGGGGTGGAGATACGCAGTATTTT. Translation gives CASSLVSGGGDTQYF.

In regard to this clonotype: Being one base from a much bigger clone, this may be a read error. This rearrangement joins TRBV20-1 to TRBJ1-2, with 11 nucleotides matching TRBD1. This CDR3 region has 15 residues. The germline CDR1 and CDR2 sequences are DFQATT and SNEGSKA (reference sequence). DNA for the CDR3: TGCATTGCTAGAGCCGGGACAGGGGGTCGTGATGGCTACACCTTC. Encoded protein: CIARAGTGGRDGYTF.

Many counts were recorded for this clonotype. In nucleotides, the CDR3 is TGTGCCAGCAGAAGTAATGCGCGCGGGGGAAAAAACATTCAGTACTTC. This gives the protein CASRSNARGGKNIQYF. The chain joins TRBV2 to TRBJ2-4; 7 bases match TRBD2. This CDR3 region has 16 residues. The trim removed 6 bases at V and 4 bases at J, leaving 12 bases unmatched. Germline V CDR1 and CDR2: SNHLY, FYNNEI. Based on the CDR3 plus reference TRBV2 and TRBJ2-4, the full variable domain is EPEVTQTPSHQVTQMGQEVILRCVPISNHLYFYWYRQILGQKVEFLVSFYNNEISEKSEIFDDQFSVERPDGSNFTLKIRSTKLEDSAMYFCASRSNARGGKNIQYFGAGTRLSVL.

This clonotype has ten or more counts. The chain links TRBV3-1 to TRBJ2-7, with 8 bases fitting TRBD2. This CDR3 has 15 amino acids. CDR1 LGHDT and CDR2 YNNKEL come from the germline V gene (reference sequence). J lost 2 bases, V lost 1 base, and 4 bases had no gene match. The CDR3 reads CASSQAHSGTYEQYF. The DNA of the CDR3 is TGTGCCAGCAGCCAAGCGCATAGCGGGACCTACGAGCAGTACTTC.

This clonotype was found many times. The chain joins TRBV28 to TRBJ2-2, with D possibly matching TRBD1 (5 bases). The V end lost 9 bases, the J end lost 3 bases, and 14 bases lay between the germline ends. Germline CDR1 and CDR2: MDHEN and SYDVKM. This CDR3 has 14 amino acids. In nucleotides, the CDR3 is TGTGCCAGTGTAGGGGTTCCTTACACCGGGGAGCTGTTTTTT. This translates into CASVGVPYTGELFF. Combining the CDR3 with reference TRBV28 and TRBJ2-2 gives the whole variable domain DVKVTQSSRYLVKRTGEKVFLECVQDMDHENMFWYRQDPGLGLRLIYFSYDVKMKEKGDIPEGYSVSREKKERFSLILESASTNQTSMYLCASVGVPYTGELFFGEGSRLTVL.

The table lists this clonotype with many counts. The V call is TRBV5-1, the J call TRBJ2-3, with 8 nucleotides matching TRBD2. With 0 bases clipped from V and 2 bases from J, the junction kept 8 bases outside the gene matches. The CDR3 contains 17 residues. From germline, CDR1 is SGHRS and CDR2 YFSETQ. CDR3 sequence (DNA): TGCGCCAGCAGCTTGGGGCTCCTAGCGGGCTCCACAGATACGCAGTATTTT. Translated, it gives CASSLGLLAGSTDTQYF.

At least ten counts were recorded for this clonotype. This chain connects TRBV27 to TRBJ2-7; either TRBD1 or TRBD2 may supply D (5 bases each). V shed 6 bases and J shed 2 bases, with 17 bases lying between them. CDR1 MNHEY and CDR2 SMNVEV come from the germline V gene (reference sequence). This CDR3 has 15 residues. The CDR3: CASRHPGGRAYEQYF. CDR3 bases: TGTGCCAGCAGACACCCTGGGGGTCGGGCCTACGAGCAGTACTTC.

This clonotype came up many times. This chain links TRBV6-5 with TRBJ1-1; D unclear. There are 14 residues in the CDR3. The germline gives CDR1 MNHEY, CDR2 SVGAGI. V lost 2 bases, J lost 0 bases, and 7 bases lay in between. CDR3 region: CASSYNGMNTEAFF. The CDR3 nucleotides read TGTGCCAGCAGTTACAACGGCATGAACACTGAAGCTTTCTTT.

In its sample, this clonotype was seen many times. V gene TRBV5-1 combines with J gene TRBJ2-5, with 11 positions matching TRBD1. Germline-derived CDR1 and CDR2 are SGHRS and YFSETQ. V shed 4 bases and J 2 bases; nucleotides not matched to a gene: 7. The CDR3 length is 16 residues. The CDR3 sequence is CASSGGTGGLQETQYF. CDR3 DNA sequence: TGCGCCAGCAGCGGAGGGACAGGGGGTCTGCAAGAGACCCAGTACTTC.

In its sample, this clonotype was seen many times. The genes are TRBV7-8 and TRBJ1-4; D uncertain. Trimming took 4 bases from V and 2 from J, leaving 11 bases between them. This CDR3 has 15 amino acids. Germline CDR1 reads SGHVS; CDR2 reads FQNEAQ. CDR3 sequence (DNA): TGTGCCAGCAGCTCTTTTAGGCGGACTAATGAAAAACTGTTTTTT. This gives the protein CASSSFRRTNEKLFF.

This clonotype has a count of ten or more. The genes are TRBV3-1 and TRBJ2-7, with D possibly being TRBD1 or TRBD2 (5 bases each). Germline values: CDR1 LGHDT, CDR2 YNNKEL (reference sequence). The ends were cut back, 6 bases at V and 2 bases at J, with 14 bases in the middle. This CDR3 is 14 amino acids long. CDR3 sequence reads: CASSLRDGTYEQYF. CDR3 nucleotide sequence: TGTGCCAGCAGTCTACGGGACGGCACCTACGAGCAGTACTTC.

This clonotype was picked up many times. The CDR3: CSARVLGNYGYTF. CDR3 bases: TGCAGTGCTAGAGTTTTGGGAAACTATGGCTACACCTTC. The genes are TRBV20-1 and TRBJ1-2, with D hard to call. The CDR3 sequence is 13 residues long. Germline CDR1 reads DFQATT; CDR2 reads SNEGSKA (reference sequence). The V gene lost 1 base and the J gene lost 2 bases, with 8 bases spanning the gap.

In this sample, this clonotype turned up many times. The chain uses TRBV20-1 and TRBJ2-7; D uncertain. This CDR3 spans 14 amino acids. The germline CDR1 and CDR2 sequences are DFQATT and SNEGSKA (reference sequence). V gave up 0 bases and J gave up 2 bases, with 11 bases separating them. The DNA of the CDR3 is TGCAGTGCTAGAGACCTCGGTGCCACCTACGAGCAGTACTTC. Translated, it gives CSARDLGATYEQYF.

Many counts were recorded for this clonotype. This chain joins TRBV5-1 and TRBJ2-3; D unclear. The length of the CDR3 is 12 residues. With 7 bases removed from V and 4 bases from J, the gap between germline ends came to 10 bases. Germline values: CDR1 SGHRS, CDR2 YFSETQ. CDR3 region: CASVDPPDTQYF. The CDR3, as DNA: TGCGCCAGCGTGGACCCGCCAGATACGCAGTATTTT. Complete variable domain (other parts from reference TRBV5-1 and TRBJ2-3): KAGVTQTPRYLIKTRGQQVTLSCSPISGHRSVSWYQQTPGQGLQFLFEYFSETQRNKGNFPGRFSGRQFSNSRSEMNVSTLELGDSALYLCASVDPPDTQYFGPGTRLTVL.

This clonotype was counted at least ten times. The rearrangement links TRBV2 to TRBJ1-1; the D is unclear. Germline V gene sequence: CDR1 SNHLY, CDR2 FYNNEI. Trimming left V 3 bases short and J 11 bases short, with 10 bases between. The CDR3 has 11 residues. DNA for the CDR3: TGTGCCAGCAGTGAGGCTAGATCCGCTTTCTTT. Its protein product is CASSEARSAFF.

In its sample, this clonotype was seen many times. The rearrangement joins TRBV6-5 to TRBJ1-2, with 9 bases lining up with TRBD1. Losses at the gene ends were 6 bases for V and 1 base for J; bases not matched to a gene: 3. CDR3 size: 14 residues. Germline lookup yields CDR1 MNHEY and CDR2 SVGAGI. CDR3 DNA sequence: TGTGCCAGCAGCCCGACAGGGGGTAACTATGGCTACACCTTC. This codes for CASSPTGGNYGYTF.

This clonotype was detected ten times or more. The CDR3 loop reads CASSQDPRGGQYF. The CDR3 nucleotides are TGCGCCAGCAGCCAAGATCCGCGGGGCGGGCAGTACTTC. The chain uses TRBV4-1 and TRBJ2-7; tentative D call: TRBD2 (6 bases). Germline assignment: CDR1 MGHRA and CDR2 YSYEKL. The CDR3 loop spans 13 amino acids. V shed 0 bases and J shed 9 bases, with 12 bases lying between them.

This clonotype was seen many times. V is TRBV30 and J is TRBJ1-5; D is possibly TRBD1 (6 bases). The germline gives CDR1 GTSNPN, CDR2 SVGIG (reference sequence). The CDR3 contains 16 residues. Trimming removed 4 bases at V and 4 bases at J, with 20 bases between. The CDR3 nucleotides read TGTGCCTGGACTTACCGGGACACCGAGGAGAATCAGCCCCAGCATTTT. Protein sequence: CAWTYRDTEENQPQHF.

This clonotype was recorded many times. CDR3 loop: CSASRTGGYGYTF. CDR3 DNA sequence: TGCAGTGCTAGCAGGACAGGGGGCTATGGCTACACCTTC. The chain combines TRBV20-1 with TRBJ1-2; 10 positions match TRBD1. In germline, CDR1 is DFQATT, CDR2 SNEGSKA (reference sequence). The CDR3 covers 13 residues. The junction had 2 bases not matched to a gene; V was cut back by 3 bases and J by 4 bases.